Below, one TCR beta chain is given with its context. The length of the CDR3 is 18 residues. V was clipped by 2 bases and J by 0 bases, with 19 bases between them. In germline, CDR1 is LGHNA, CDR2 YSLEER. Those who participated ranged in age from roughly 18 to 89 years and resided in about two dozen US areas. Participants' reported clinical history set cohort assignment. Recovered participants had two consecutive negative NP/OP PCR tests, healthcare professional clearance, or symptom resolution. The data were taken from a study of blood T cell repertoires in COVID-19. Turning to the study itself: In each case, the material was cDNA or gDNA derived from T cells, B-cell-depleted T cells, or PBMCs.

TCRdb's table, derived via immunoSEQ multiplex PCR, lists solely in-frame clones and lacks some. The sample contains approximately 320,000 clones, around nine tenths of which appear only once. The clonotype comes from a man in his sixties who had recovered from COVID-19. The sequenced sample consisted of PBMCs or T cells enriched from blood (not recorded which). The genes are TRBV4-3 and TRBJ2-5, with TRBD2 as a possible D gene (6 bases). The CDR3 DNA follows: TGCGCCAGCAGCCAACGCCTCGCGGGACGGGAGTACCAAGAGACCCAGTACTTC. It encodes CASSQRLAGREYQETQYF.